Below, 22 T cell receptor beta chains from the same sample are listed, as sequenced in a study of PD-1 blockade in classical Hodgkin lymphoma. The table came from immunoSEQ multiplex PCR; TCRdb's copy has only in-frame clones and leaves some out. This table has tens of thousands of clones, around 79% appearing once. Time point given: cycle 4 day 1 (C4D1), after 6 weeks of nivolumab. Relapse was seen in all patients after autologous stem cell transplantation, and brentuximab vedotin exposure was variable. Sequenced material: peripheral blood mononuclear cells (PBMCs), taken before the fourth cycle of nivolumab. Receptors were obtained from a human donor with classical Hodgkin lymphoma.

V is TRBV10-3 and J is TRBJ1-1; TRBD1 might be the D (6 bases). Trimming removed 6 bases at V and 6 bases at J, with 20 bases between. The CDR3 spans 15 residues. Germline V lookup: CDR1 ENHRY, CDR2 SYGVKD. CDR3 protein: CAISIVQGRRPEAFF. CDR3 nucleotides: TGTGCCATCAGCATAGTACAGGGACGGAGACCTGAAGCTTTCTTT.

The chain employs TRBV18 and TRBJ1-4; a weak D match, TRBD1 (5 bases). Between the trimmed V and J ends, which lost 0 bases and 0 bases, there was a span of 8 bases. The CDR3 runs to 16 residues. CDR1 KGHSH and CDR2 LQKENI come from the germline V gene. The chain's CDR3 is CASSPPGDPTNEKLFF. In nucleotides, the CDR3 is TGTGCCAGCTCACCACCGGGGGACCCAACTAATGAAAAACTGTTTTTT.

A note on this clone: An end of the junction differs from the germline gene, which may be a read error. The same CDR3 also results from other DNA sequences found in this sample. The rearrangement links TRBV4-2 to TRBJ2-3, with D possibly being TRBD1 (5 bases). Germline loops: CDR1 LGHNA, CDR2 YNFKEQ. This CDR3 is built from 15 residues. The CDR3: CASSQDLRQTDTQYF. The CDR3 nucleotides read TGTGCCAGCAGCCAAGATCTTCGACAGACAGATACACAGTATTTT.

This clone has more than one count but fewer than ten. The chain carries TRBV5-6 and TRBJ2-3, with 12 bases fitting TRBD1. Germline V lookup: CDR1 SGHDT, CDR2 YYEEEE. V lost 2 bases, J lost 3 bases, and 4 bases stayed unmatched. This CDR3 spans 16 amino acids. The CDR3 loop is CASSFLGQGATDTQYF. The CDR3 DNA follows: TGTGCCAGCAGCTTTTTGGGACAGGGGGCAACAGATACGCAGTATTTT.

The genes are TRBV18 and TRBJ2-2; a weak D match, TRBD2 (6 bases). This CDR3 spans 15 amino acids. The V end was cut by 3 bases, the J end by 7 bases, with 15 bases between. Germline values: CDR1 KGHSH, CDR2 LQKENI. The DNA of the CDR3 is TGTGCCAGCTCACCCGCGGGGAGTCAGGACGGGGAGCTGTTTTTT. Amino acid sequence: CASSPAGSQDGELFF. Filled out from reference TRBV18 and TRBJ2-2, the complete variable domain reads NAGVMQNPRHLVRRRGQEARLRCSPMKGHSHVYWYRQLPEEGLKFMVYLQKENIIDESGMPKERFSAEFPKEGPSILRIQQVVRGDSAAYFCASSPAGSQDGELFFGEGSRLTVL.

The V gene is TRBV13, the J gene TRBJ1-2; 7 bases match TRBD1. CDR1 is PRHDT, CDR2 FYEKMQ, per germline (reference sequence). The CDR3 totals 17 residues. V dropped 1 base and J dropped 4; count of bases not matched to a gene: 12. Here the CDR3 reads CASSLEGLDRLSYGYTF. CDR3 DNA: TGTGCCAGCAGCTTAGAAGGGCTGGACAGGCTCAGCTATGGCTACACCTTC.

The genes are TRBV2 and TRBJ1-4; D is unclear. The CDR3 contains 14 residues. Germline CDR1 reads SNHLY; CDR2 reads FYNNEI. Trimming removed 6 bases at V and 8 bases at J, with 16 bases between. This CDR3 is CASRSGFGGEKLFF. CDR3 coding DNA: TGTGCCAGCAGGTCGGGATTTGGTGGGGAAAAACTGTTTTTT.

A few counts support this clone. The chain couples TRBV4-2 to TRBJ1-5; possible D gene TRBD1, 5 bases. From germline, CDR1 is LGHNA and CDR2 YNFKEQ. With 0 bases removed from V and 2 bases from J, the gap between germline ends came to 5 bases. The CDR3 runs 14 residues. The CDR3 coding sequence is TGTGCCAGCAGCCAAGACAGGGGCAATCAGCCCCAGCATTTT. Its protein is CASSQDRGNQPQHF.

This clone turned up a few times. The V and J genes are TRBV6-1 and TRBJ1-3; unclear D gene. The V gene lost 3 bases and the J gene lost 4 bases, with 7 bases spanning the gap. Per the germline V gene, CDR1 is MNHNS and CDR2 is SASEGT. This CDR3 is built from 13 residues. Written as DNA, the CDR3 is TGTGCCAGCAGTGATGGGTCAGGAAACACCATATATTTT. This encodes CASSDGSGNTIYF.

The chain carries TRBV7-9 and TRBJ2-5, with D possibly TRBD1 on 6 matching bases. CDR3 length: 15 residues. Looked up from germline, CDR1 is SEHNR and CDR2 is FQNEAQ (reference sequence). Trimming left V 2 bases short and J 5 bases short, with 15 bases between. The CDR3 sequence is CASSLRSTGLETQYF. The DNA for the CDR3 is TGTGCCAGCAGCTTACGGTCAACAGGGCTGGAGACCCAGTACTTC. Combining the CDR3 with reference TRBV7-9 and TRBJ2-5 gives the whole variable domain DTGVSQNPRHKITKRGQNVTFRCDPISEHNRLYWYRQTLGQGPEFLTYFQNEAQLEKSRLLSDRFSAERPKGSFSTLEIQRTEQGDSAMYLCASSLRSTGLETQYFGPGTRLLVL.

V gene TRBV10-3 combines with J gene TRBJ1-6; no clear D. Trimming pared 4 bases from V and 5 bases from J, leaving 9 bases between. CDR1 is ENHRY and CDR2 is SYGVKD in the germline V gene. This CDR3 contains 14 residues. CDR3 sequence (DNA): TGTGCCATCAGTGCGCGTTTTGATAATTCACCCCTCCACTTT. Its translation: CAISARFDNSPLHF.

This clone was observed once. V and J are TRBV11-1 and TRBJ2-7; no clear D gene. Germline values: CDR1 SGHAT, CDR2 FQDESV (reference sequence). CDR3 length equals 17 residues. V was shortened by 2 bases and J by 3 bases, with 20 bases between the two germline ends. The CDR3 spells CASSLLLEPYLHYEQYF. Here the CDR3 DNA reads TGTGCCAGCAGCTTACTTCTAGAACCTTATTTGCACTACGAGCAGTACTTC.

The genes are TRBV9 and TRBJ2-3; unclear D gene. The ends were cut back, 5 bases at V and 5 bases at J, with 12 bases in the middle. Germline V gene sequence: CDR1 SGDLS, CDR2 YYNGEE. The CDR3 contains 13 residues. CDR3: CASSPGLQDTQYF. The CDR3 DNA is TGTGCCAGCAGTCCCGGGCTGCAAGATACGCAGTATTTT.

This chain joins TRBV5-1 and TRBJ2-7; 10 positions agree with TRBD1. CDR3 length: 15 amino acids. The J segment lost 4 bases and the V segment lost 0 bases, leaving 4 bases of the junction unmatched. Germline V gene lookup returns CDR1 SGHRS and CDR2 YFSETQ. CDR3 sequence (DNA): TGCGCCAGCAGCTTGGGACAGGGGGCGCGGTACGAGCAGTACTTC. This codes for CASSLGQGARYEQYF.

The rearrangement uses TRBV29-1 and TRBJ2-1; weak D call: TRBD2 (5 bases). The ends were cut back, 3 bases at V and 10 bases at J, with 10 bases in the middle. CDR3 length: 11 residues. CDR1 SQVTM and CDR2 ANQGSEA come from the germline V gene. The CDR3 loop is CSVDGLREQFF. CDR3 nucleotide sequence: TGCAGCGTTGACGGACTCCGCGAGCAGTTCTTC.

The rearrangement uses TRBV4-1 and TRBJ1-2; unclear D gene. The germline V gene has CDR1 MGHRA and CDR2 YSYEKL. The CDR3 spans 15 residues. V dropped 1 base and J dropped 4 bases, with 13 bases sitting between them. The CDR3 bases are TGCGCCAGCAGCCAAGGGGTCGATTATACCTATGGCTACACCTTC. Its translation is CASSQGVDYTYGYTF.

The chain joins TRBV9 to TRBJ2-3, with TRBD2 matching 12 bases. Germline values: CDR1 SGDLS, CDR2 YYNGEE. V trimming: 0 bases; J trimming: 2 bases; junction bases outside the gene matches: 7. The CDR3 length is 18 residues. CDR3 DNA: TGTGCCAGCAGCGTAGGTCTAGCGGGGGGGTCATACACAGATACGCAGTATTTT. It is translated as CASSVGLAGGSYTDTQYF.

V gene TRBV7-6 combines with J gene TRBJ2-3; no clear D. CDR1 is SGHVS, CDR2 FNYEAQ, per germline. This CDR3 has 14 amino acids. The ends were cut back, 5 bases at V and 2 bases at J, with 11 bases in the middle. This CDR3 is CASSPNYNTDTQYF. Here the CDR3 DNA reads TGTGCCAGCAGCCCCAACTATAACACAGATACGCAGTATTTT. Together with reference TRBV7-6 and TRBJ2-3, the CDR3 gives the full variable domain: GAGVSQSPRYKVTKRGQDVALRCDPISGHVSLYWYRQALGQGPEFLTYFNYEAQQDKSGLPNDRFSAERPEGSISTLTIQRTEQRDSAMYRCASSPNYNTDTQYFGPGTRLTVL.

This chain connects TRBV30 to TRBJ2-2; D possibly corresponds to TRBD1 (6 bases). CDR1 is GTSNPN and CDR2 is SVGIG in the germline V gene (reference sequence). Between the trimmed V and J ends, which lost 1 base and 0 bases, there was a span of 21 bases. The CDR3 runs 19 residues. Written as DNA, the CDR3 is TGTGCCTGGAGTGAAAGGGGGTTCAGGGCAGGCGCGAACACCGGGGAGCTGTTTTTT. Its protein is CAWSERGFRAGANTGELFF.

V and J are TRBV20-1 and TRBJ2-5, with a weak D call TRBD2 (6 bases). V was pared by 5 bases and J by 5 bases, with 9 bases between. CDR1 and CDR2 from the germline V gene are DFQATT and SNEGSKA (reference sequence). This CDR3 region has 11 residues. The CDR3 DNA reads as TGCAGTGCTCGGGGGACCGAGACCCAGTACTTC. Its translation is CSARGTETQYF.

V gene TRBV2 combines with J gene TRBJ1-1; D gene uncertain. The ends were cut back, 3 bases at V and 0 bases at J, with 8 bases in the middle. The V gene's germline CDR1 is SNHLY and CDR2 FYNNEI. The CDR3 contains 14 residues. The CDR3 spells CASSDGVMNTEAFF. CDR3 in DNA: TGTGCCAGCAGTGATGGAGTAATGAACACTGAAGCTTTCTTT.

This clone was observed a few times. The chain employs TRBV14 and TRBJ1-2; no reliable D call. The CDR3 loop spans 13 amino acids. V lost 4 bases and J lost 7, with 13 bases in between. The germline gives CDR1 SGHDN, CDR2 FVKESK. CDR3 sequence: CASSRDNSGGYTF. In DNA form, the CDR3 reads TGTGCCAGCAGCCGTGACAACTCTGGTGGCTACACCTTC.